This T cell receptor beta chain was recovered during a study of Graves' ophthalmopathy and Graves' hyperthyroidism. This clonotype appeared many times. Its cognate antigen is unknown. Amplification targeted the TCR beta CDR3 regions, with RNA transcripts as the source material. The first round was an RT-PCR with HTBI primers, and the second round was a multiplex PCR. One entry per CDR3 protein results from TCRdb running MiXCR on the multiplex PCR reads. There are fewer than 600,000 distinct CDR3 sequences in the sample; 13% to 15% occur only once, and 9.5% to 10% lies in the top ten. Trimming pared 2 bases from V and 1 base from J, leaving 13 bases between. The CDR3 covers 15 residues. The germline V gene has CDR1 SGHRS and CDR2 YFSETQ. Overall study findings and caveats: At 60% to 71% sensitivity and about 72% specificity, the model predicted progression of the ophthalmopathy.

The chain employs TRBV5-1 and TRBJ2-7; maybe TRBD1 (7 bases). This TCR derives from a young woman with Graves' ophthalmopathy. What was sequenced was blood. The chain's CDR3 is CASSFGAGGSYEQYF. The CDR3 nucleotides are TGCGCCAGCAGCTTCGGGGCAGGGGGGTCCTACGAGCAGTACTTC.